This is a list of T cell receptor beta chains from one sample in a study of CD8+ T cells in alopecia areata. Produced via immunoSEQ multiplex PCR; TCRdb's table is partial and in-frame only. The sample shows tens of thousands of clones, more than 45% of them seen only once. The specimen comprised CD8+ T cells sorted from blood, sampled around week 36, from a patient treated with tofacitinib. These receptors were obtained from a human donor with alopecia areata. Both conserved end residues are part of each CDR3. A D gene is named only where the DNA matches it firmly. A row's size may be missing; if present it is once, few, many or a size class.

TRBJ1-1 TRBD1 TRBV4-1 . TGCGCCAGCAGCTATCCGGGACAGGGGAACACTGAAGCTTTCTTT CASSYPGQGNTEAFF
TRBJ2-2 . TRBV27 . TGTGCCAGCAGTACCCCTTCGGTCGGGGAGCTGTTTTTT CASSTPSVGELFF
TRBJ2-2 . TRBV28 few TGTGCCAGCAGCCCAACCGGGGGGCGGGCCGGGGAGCTGTTTTTT CASSPTGGRAGELFF
TRBJ1-1 . TRBV7-8 . TGTGCCAGCAGCTTATGGTCCCCGGGGATGGACACTGAAGCTTTCTTT CASSLWSPGMDTEAFF
TRBJ2-1 . TRBV29-1 . TGCAGCGTCCTAGCTATGGGGGGCGGGTGGAATGAGCAGTTCTTC CSVLAMGGGWNEQFF
TRBJ1-2 . TRBV6-6 . TGTGCCAGCAGCCCCCACCGACAGATGGGCTACACCTTC CASSPHRQMGYTF
TRBJ2-1 TRBD2 TRBV4-3 . TGCGCCAGCAGCCTGGCTAGCGGGAGCCATGAGCAGTTCTTC CASSLASGSHEQFF
TRBJ2-5 TRBD1 TRBV7-9 few TGTGCCAGCAGCTCGACAGGGAACCAAGAGACCCAGTACTTC CASSSTGNQETQYF
TRBJ2-4 . TRBV5-4 few TGTGCCAGCAGCTTGGGGGGGAGCATTCAGTACTTC CASSLGGSIQYF
TRBJ2-7 . TRBV4-1 few TGCGCCAGCAGCCAAGAAAATGGCTATGGCGAGCAGTACTTC CASSQENGYGEQYF
TRBJ2-5 . TRBV9 . TGTGCCAGCAGCCCCTGGGTCGTCGGGGAGACCCAGTACTTC CASSPWVVGETQYF
TRBJ1-1 . TRBV5-1 . TGCGCCAGCAGCTTGCCGGGCATGAACACTGAAGCTTTCTTT CASSLPGMNTEAFF
TRBJ1-3 . TRBV14 . TGTGCCAGCAGTCCAGGGCTCCACTCTGGAAACACCATATATTTT CASSPGLHSGNTIYF
TRBJ2-5 TRBD1 TRBV18 once TGTGCCACACAGCAGGCCGGACAGGGGTGGACGGGCCCAGCACAAGAGACCCAGTACTTC CATQQAGQGWTGPAQETQYF
TRBJ2-7 . TRBV7-9 few TGTGCCAGCAGCACGCAAAAAGCCTCCTACGAGCAGTACTTC CASSTQKASYEQYF
TRBJ1-2 . TRBV5-1 . TGCGCCAGCAGCTTGGACAGGGCTGGCTACACCTTC CASSLDRAGYTF
TRBJ1-2 . TRBV5-8 . TGTGCCAGCAGCTGGAGCAGGAGGGGCGACTATGGCTACACCTTC CASSWSRRGDYGYTF
TRBJ1-3 . TRBV30 . TGTGCCTGGAGTCAGGGAGCTGGAAACACCATATATTTT CAWSQGAGNTIYF
TRBJ2-7 . TRBV5-1 few TGCGCCAGCAGCTTTCGGGACGGAACTGACGAGCAGTACTTC CASSFRDGTDEQYF
TRBJ2-7 . TRBV7-2 . TGCGCCAGCAGCCAAGAACTGGTGGGGAGCTCCTACGAGCAGTACTTC CASSQELVGSSYEQYF
TRBJ2-1 TRBD2 TRBV25-1 large TGTGCCAGCAGTGAATTTAAGCGGGGGGAGCAGTTCTTC CASSEFKRGEQFF
TRBJ1-1 . TRBV11-1 . TGTGCCAGCAGCACCAGGGCCGGGGTGAACACTGAAGCTTTCTTT CASSTRAGVNTEAFF
TRBJ2-1 TRBD1 TRBV6-4 medium-sized TGTGCCAGCAGTGAAGATCCGGGACAGGGAAATGAGCAGTTCTTC CASSEDPGQGNEQFF
TRBJ2-1 . TRBV7-9 . TGTGCCAGCAGCCCCGGCTACAATGAGCAGTTCTTC CASSPGYNEQFF
TRBJ2-7 TRBD2 TRBV5-6 few TGTGCCAGCAGCCCGGGACTAGCGGGGGCCTACGAGCAGTACTTC CASSPGLAGAYEQYF
TRBJ2-3 TRBD2 TRBV2 . TGTGCCAGCAGTGGTTCCCGGGGGGGAGATACGCAGTATTTT CASSGSRGGDTQYF
TRBJ2-3 TRBD2 TRBV4-2 . TGTGCCAGCAGCCAAGAGGTAGCGGGAGTGGGAGATACGCAGTATTTT CASSQEVAGVGDTQYF
TRBJ2-5 . TRBV4-1 . TGCGCCAGCAGCCAAGCGCGGGTTCGAGAGACCCAGTACTTC CASSQARVRETQYF
TRBJ2-3 . TRBV15 few TGTGCCACCAGCCCCGGGACGACACCATATACGCAGTATTTT CATSPGTTPYTQYF
TRBJ1-5 . TRBV7-9 . TGTGCCAGCAGCCCGAGCGGGCAGCCCCAGCATTTT CASSPSGQPQHF
TRBJ2-7 TRBD1 TRBV6-5 . TGTGCCAGCAGTTACTCACAGGGGGCTTACGAGCAGTACTTC CASSYSQGAYEQYF
TRBJ2-7 TRBD1 TRBV4-1 . TGCGCCAGCAGCCTTGACAGGGAACGCGAGCAGTACTTC CASSLDREREQYF
TRBJ2-1 TRBD1 TRBV20-1 once TGCAGTACCTTAGGGGGCTATGAGCAGTTCTTC CSTLGGYEQFF
TRBJ2-1 . TRBV6-1 . TGTGCCAGCAGTGTCCCCCAGTTCTTC CASSVPQFF
TRBJ2-3 . TRBV27 few TGTGCCAGCACCCGACAGGAGGCAGATACGCAGTATTTT CASTRQEADTQYF
TRBJ1-5 . TRBV5-6 few TGTGCCAGCAGCTACCTCGGGGCCGGCGGCAATCAGCCCCAGCATTTT CASSYLGAGGNQPQHF
TRBJ1-1 . TRBV7-9 few TGTGCCAGCAGCTTAGTGTTCTGGGGCACTGAAGCTTTCTTT CASSLVFWGTEAFF
TRBJ1-1 . TRBV7-9 once TGTGCCAGCAGCCCAATGGGGGGTTTATCGGAAGCTTTCTTT CASSPMGGLSEAFF
TRBJ1-1 . TRBV7-9 . TGTGCCAGCAGCTTAGTAGGTCCAGGGGAAGCTTTCTTT CASSLVGPGEAFF
TRBJ2-2 . TRBV9 . TGTGCCAGCAGTTACCAGATTTCGGGGTTCCTCGCGAACACCGGGGAGCTGTTTTTT CASSYQISGFLANTGELFF
TRBJ2-3 TRBD1 TRBV9 . TGTGCCAGCAGCGGGACAGGGGGCACAGATACGCAGTATTTT CASSGTGGTDTQYF
TRBJ2-7 TRBD2 TRBV15 few TGTGCCACCAGCAGAGATCTCTCCCCTGCGGGAGGTAACGAGCAGTACTTC CATSRDLSPAGGNEQYF
TRBJ2-5 TRBD2 TRBV27 few TGTGCCAGCAGTTTATCCGGCGGGAGATTGGAGACCCAGTACTTC CASSLSGGRLETQYF
TRBJ2-7 . TRBV5-4 few TGTGCCAGCAGCTTGGAGGTGGTAGCGGACAATCACGAGCAGTACTTC CASSLEVVADNHEQYF
TRBJ1-3 . TRBV9 once TGTGCCAGCAGCGTAGACCTTTCGGCGGGAAACACCATATATTTT CASSVDLSAGNTIYF
TRBJ2-2 . TRBV14 . TGTGCCAGCAGCCCTGGACGATACACCGGGGAGCTGTTTTTT CASSPGRYTGELFF
TRBJ2-1 . TRBV7-9 . TGTGCCAGCAGCCCCCCCCCTAGTGATTCGTCGTGGGTTGAGCAGTTCTTC CASSPPPSDSSWVEQFF
TRBJ2-1 TRBD2 TRBV9 . TGTGCCAGCAGCACATCCGGGACTAGTATTAATGAGCAGTTCTTC CASSTSGTSINEQFF